These T cell receptor beta chains were read from a single sample in a study of cytomegalovirus exposure and HLA in healthy donors. The assay was immunoSEQ multiplex PCR, and TCRdb's table has in-frame clones only and misses some. The sample has 150,000 to 200,000 clones, roughly 90% seen once. The specimen was PBMCs. Source of these receptors: a boy between 2 and 10 years old in good health and CMV-seronegative. Each CDR3 is given with its conserved first and last residue. A D gene is named only where the DNA matches it firmly. Clone size is given for some rows only: seen once, a few or many times, or a class if the clone is expanded.

D: .; J: TRBJ1-1; V: TRBV9; size: .; CDR3: CASSSRRENTEAFF; DNA: TGTGCCAGCAGCTCCCGCCGGGAGAACACTGAAGCTTTCTTT
D: TRBD2; J: TRBJ2-2; V: TRBV30; size: .; CDR3: CAWSVLAGGTGELFF; DNA: TGTGCCTGGAGTGTCTTAGCGGGAGGCACCGGGGAGCTGTTTTTT
D: .; J: TRBJ1-1; V: TRBV28; size: once; CDR3: CASSTDTEAFF; DNA: TGTGCCAGCAGCACGGACACTGAAGCTTTCTTT
D: .; J: TRBJ1-1; V: TRBV25-1; size: .; CDR3: CASSADRENTEAFF; DNA: TGTGCCAGCAGTGCTGACAGAGAGAACACTGAAGCTTTCTTT
D: TRBD1; J: TRBJ2-7; V: TRBV5-4; size: .; CDR3: CASSARDSHLGEQYF; DNA: TGTGCCAGCAGCGCCCGGGACAGTCATCTTGGCGAGCAGTACTTC
D: TRBD2; J: TRBJ2-7; V: TRBV7-9; size: .; CDR3: CASSLGIAGGPHEQYF; DNA: TGTGCCAGCAGCTTAGGAATCGCGGGAGGGCCCCACGAGCAGTACTTC
D: .; J: TRBJ2-6; V: TRBV19; size: .; CDR3: CASSIGGSGANVLTF; DNA: TGTGCCAGTAGTATCGGGGGCTCTGGGGCCAACGTCCTGACTTTC
D: .; J: TRBJ2-2; V: TRBV11-2; size: .; CDR3: CASSLGGMGTGELFF; DNA: TGTGCCAGCAGCTTAGGAGGGATGGGCACCGGGGAGCTGTTTTTT
D: TRBD2; J: TRBJ2-5; V: TRBV23-1; size: few; CDR3: CATLSGGGETQYF; DNA: TGCGCCACACTATCCGGCGGGGGAGAGACCCAGTACTTC
D: .; J: TRBJ2-2; V: TRBV5-6; size: .; CDR3: CTSSLYSGVTGELFF; DNA: TGTACCAGCAGCTTGTATTCAGGGGTTACCGGGGAGCTGTTTTTT